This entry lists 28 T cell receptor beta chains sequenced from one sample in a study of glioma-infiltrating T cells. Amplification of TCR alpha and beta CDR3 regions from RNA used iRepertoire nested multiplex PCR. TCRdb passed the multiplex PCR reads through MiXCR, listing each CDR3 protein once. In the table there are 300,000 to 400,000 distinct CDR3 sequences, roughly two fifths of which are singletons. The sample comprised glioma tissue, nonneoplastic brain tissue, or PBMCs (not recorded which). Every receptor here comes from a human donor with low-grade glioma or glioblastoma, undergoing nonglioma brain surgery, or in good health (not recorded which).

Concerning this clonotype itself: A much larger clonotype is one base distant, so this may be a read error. CDR3 nucleotides: TGCAGTGCTACCCCCACAGTGGAGACCCAGTACTTC. Protein product: CSATPTVETQYF. This chain connects TRBV20-1 to TRBJ2-5, with unresolved D. The CDR3 is made up of 12 amino acids. In germline, CDR1 is DFQATT, CDR2 SNEGSKA (reference sequence). Trimming removed 4 bases at V and 5 bases at J, with 11 bases between.

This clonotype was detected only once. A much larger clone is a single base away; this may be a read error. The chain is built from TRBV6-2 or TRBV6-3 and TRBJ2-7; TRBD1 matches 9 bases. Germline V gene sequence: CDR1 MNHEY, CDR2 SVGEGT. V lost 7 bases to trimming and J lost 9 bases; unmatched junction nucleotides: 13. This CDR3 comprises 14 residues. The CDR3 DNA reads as TGTGCCAGCAACCCCGGGACAGGGCCCATCGGGCAGTACTTC. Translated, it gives CASNPGTGPIGQYF.

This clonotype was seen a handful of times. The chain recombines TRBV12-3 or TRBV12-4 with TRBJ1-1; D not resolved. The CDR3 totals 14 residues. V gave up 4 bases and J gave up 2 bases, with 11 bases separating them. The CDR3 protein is CASSSLRRNTEAFF. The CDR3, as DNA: TGTGCCAGCAGTTCCCTCCGAAGAAACACTGAAGCTTTCTTT.

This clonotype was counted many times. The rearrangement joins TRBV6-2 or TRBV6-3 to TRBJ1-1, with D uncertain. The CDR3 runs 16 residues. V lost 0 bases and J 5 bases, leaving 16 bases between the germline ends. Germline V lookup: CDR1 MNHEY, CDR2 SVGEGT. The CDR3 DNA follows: TGTGCCAGCAGTTACTCGTTGAAGGTGCAGAGGACTGAAGCTTTCTTT. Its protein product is CASSYSLKVQRTEAFF.

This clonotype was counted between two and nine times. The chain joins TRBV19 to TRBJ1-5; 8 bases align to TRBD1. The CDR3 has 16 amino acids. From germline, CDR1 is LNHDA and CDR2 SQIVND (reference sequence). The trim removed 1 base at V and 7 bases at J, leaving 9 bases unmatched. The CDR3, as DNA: TGTGCCAGTAGTATAGGAGGGGACAGGCGTGTACAGCCCCAGCATTTT. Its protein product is CASSIGGDRRVQPQHF.

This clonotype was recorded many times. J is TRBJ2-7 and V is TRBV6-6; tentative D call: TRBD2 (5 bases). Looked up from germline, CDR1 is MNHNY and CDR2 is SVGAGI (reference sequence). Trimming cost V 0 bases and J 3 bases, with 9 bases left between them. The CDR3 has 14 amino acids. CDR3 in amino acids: CASSYSRAFYEQYF. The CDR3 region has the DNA TGTGCCAGCAGTTACTCGAGGGCTTTCTACGAGCAGTACTTC.

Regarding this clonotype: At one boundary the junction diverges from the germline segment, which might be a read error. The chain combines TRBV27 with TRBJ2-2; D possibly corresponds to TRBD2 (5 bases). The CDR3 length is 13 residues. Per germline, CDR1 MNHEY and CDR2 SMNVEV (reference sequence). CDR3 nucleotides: TGTGCCAGCAGTTCGCTTAACACCGGGGAGATGTTTTTT. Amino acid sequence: CASSSLNTGEMFF.

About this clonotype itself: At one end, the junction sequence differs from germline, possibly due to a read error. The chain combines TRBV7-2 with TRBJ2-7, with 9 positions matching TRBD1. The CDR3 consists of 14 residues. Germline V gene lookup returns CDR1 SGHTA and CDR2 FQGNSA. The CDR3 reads CSSSVTGTGREQYF. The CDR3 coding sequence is TGTTCCAGCAGCGTAACCGGGACAGGGCGCGAGCAGTACTTC.

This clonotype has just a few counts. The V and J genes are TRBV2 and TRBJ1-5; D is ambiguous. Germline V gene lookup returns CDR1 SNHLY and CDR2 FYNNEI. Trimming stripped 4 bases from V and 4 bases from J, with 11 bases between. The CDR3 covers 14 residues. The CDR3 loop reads CASSAGTDNQPQHF. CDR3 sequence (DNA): TGTGCCAGCAGTGCCGGAACAGATAATCAGCCCCAGCATTTT.

The CDR3 DNA follows: TGTGCCAGTAGTATATCGGGACTTACGGAGACCCAGTACTTC. Amino acids: CASSISGLTETQYF. The J gene is TRBJ2-5, the V gene TRBV19, with TRBD2 as a possible D gene (6 bases). This CDR3 spans 14 amino acids. V lost 2 bases, J lost 5 bases, and 12 bases lay in between. Germline loops: CDR1 LNHDA, CDR2 SQIVND (reference sequence).

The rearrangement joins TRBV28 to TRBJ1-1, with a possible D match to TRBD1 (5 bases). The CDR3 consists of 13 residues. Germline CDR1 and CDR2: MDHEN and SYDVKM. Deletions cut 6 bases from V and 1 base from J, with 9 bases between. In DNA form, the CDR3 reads TGTGCCAGCAGACCGACAGCGAACACTGAAGCTTTCTTT. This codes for CASRPTANTEAFF.

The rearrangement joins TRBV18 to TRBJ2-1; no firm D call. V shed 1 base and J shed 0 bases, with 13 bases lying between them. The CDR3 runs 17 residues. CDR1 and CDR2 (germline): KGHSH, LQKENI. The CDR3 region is CASSPRITGNSYNEQFF. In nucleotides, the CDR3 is TGTGCCAGCTCACCACGAATAACGGGTAACTCCTACAATGAGCAGTTCTTC.

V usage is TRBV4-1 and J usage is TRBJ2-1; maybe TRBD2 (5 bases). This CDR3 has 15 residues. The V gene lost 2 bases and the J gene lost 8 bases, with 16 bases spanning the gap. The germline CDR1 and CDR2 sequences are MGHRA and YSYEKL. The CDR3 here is CASSQIPDAGDEQFF. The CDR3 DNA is TGCGCCAGCAGCCAAATCCCGGACGCCGGGGATGAGCAGTTCTTC.

The CDR3 DNA reads as TGCGCCAGCAGCCAAGAATCGGTGGAGACCCAGTACTTC. This gives the protein CASSQESVETQYF. This chain uses TRBV4-1 with TRBJ2-5, with D unclear. With 0 bases removed from V and 5 bases from J, the gap between germline ends came to 7 bases. The germline gives CDR1 MGHRA, CDR2 YSYEKL. The CDR3 loop spans 13 amino acids.

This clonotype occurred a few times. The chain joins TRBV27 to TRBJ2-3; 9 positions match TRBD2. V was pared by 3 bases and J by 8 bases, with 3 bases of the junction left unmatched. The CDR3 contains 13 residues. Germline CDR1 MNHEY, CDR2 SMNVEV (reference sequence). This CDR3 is CASSFGAGGTQYF. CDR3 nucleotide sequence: TGTGCCAGCAGTTTTGGAGCGGGGGGTACGCAGTATTTT.

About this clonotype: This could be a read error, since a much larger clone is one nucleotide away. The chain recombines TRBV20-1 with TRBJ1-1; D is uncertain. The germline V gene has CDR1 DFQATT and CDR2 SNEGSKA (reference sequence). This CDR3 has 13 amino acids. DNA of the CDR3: TGCAGTGCTAGAGATTACGGAAGGAGTGAAGCTCTCTTT. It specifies CSARDYGRSEALF.

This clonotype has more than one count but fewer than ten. The CDR3, as DNA: TGTGCCAGCAGCTTAACGCACAGGGGCGGGAGCACTGAAGCTTTCTTT. This translates into CASSLTHRGGSTEAFF. The chain is built from TRBV11-2 and TRBJ1-1, with TRBD1 identical over 7 bases. Trimming cost V 2 bases and J 4 bases; bases outside gene matches: 10. The CDR3 loop spans 16 amino acids. In germline, CDR1 is SGHAT, CDR2 FQNNGV. The entire variable domain, with the rest obtained from reference TRBV11-2 and TRBJ1-1, is as follows: EAGVAQSPRYKIIEKRQSVAFWCNPISGHATLYWYQQILGQGPKLLIQFQNNGVVDDSQLPKDRFSAERLKGVDSTLKIQPAKLEDSAVYLCASSLTHRGGSTEAFFGQGTRLTVV.

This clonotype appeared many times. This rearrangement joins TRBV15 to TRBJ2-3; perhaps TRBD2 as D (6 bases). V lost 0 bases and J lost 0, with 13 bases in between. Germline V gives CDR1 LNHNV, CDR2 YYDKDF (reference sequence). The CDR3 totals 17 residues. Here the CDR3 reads CATSRELGLPSTDTQYF. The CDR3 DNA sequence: TGTGCCACCAGCAGAGAGTTGGGACTTCCTAGCACAGATACGCAGTATTTT.

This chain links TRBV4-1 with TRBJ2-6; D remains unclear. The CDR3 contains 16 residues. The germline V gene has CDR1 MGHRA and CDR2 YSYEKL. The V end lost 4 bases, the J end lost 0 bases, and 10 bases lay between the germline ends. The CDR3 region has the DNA TGCGCCAGCAGCCCCTATCCGACCTCTGGGGCCAACGTCCTGACTTTC. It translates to CASSPYPTSGANVLTF.

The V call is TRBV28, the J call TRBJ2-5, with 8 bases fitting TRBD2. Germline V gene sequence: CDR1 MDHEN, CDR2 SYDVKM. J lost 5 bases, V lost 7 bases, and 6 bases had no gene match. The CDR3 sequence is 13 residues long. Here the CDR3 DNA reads TGTGCCAGCAACGGGGGGGCTTTCGAGACCCAGTACTTC. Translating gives CASNGGAFETQYF.

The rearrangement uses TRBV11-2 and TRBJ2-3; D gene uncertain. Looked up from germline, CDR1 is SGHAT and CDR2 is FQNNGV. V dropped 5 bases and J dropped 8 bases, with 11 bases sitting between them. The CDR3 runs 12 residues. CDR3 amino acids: CASSLSTVTQYF. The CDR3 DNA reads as TGTGCCAGCAGCCTATCGACCGTTACGCAGTATTTT.

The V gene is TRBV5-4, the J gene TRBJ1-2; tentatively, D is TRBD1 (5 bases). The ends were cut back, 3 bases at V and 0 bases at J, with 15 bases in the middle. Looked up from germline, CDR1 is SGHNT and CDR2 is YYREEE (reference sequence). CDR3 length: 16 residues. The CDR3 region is CASSSLTRDSNYGYTF. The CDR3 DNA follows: TGTGCCAGCAGCTCTCTCACCCGGGACTCTAACTATGGCTACACCTTC.

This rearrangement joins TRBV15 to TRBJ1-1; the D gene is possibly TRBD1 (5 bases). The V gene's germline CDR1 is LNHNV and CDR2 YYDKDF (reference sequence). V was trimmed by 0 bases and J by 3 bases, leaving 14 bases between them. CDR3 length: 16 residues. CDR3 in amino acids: CATSREGVREDTEAFF. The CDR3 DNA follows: TGTGCCACCAGCAGAGAGGGGGTCCGTGAGGACACTGAAGCTTTCTTT.

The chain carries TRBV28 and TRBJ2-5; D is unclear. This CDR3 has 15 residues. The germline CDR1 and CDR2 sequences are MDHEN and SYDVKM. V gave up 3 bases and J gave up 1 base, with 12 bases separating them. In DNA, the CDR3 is TGTGCCAGCAGTTTGCCCCGCGCCCTCCAAGAGACCCAGTACTTC. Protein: CASSLPRALQETQYF.

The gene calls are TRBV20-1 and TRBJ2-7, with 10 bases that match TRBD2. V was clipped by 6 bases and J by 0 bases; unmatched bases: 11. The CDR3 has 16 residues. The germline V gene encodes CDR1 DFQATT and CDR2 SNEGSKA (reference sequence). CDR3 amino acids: CSAPERAGGFSYEQYF. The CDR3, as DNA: TGCAGTGCGCCCGAGAGAGCGGGAGGGTTCTCCTACGAGCAGTACTTC.

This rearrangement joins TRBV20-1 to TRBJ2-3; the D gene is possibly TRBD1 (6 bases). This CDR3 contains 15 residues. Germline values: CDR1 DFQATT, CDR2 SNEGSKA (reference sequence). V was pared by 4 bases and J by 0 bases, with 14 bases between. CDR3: CSANLGATSTDTQYF. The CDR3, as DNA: TGCAGTGCTAACTTGGGGGCGACTAGCACAGATACGCAGTATTTT.

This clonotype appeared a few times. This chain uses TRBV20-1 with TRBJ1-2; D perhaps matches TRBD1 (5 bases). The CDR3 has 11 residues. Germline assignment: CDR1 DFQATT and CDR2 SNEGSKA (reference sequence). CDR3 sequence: CSTTVNYGYTF. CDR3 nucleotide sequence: TGCAGCACGACAGTAAACTATGGCTACACCTTC.

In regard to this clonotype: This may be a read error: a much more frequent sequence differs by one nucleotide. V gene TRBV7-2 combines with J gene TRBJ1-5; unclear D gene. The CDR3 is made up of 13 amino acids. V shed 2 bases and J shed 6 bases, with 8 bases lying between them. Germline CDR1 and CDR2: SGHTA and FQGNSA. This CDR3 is CASSLWPGQPQHF. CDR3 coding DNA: TGTGCCAGCAGCTTATGGCCAGGTCAGCCCCAGCATTTT.